This TCR beta chain was identified in a study of CD8 T cells in Susac syndrome. Reverse transcription of 0.5 to 1 ug RNA was performed with random hexamers. TCRdb analysed the immunoSEQ multiplex PCR reads with MiXCR anew, one entry per CDR3 protein. The sample records over 150,000 distinct CDR3 sequences, more than 95% being singletons. TEMRA cells were FACS-enriched, and CD8+ and CD4+ T cells were isolated negatively. CDR1 and CDR2 from the germline V gene are SQVTM and ANQGSEA. This CDR3 contains 11 residues. V lost 6 bases and J lost 6, with 12 bases in between. This chain connects TRBV29-1 to TRBJ2-7; the D gene is possibly TRBD1 (5 bases). The material sequenced was CD4+ T cells from PBMCs. This TCR was recovered from a human donor with Susac syndrome. CDR3 protein: CSVQTDREQYV. For the CDR3, the DNA is TGCAGCGTACAGACAGACCGCGAGCAGTACGTC.